The entry below gives a single T cell receptor (beta chain) sequence along with its context. Its antigen is unknown. No clone much larger than this one lies a single base away; base qualities are absent. Different DNA sequences within this sample yield the same CDR3. This record comes from a study of shared clonotypes between healthy human individuals (dated by TCRdb to 2020 to 2022). About the full investigation: A couple of women and three men aged 18 to 49 years were included in the cohort. For each donor, CD4 naive and CD4 memory were each given three plates, CD8 naive was given two plates, and CD8 memory was given one plate. To estimate repertoire size and how much clonotype sharing occurs between individuals, the study deeply sequenced the blood TCR repertoires of about five healthy adults. Different laboratories and diverse techniques were used to prepare libraries and sequence TCR repertoires, to increase sequencing depth and limit assay-specific biases. Each donor's leukapheresis produced roughly between roughly 0.85 and 9.5 billion PBMCs. Paper-wide results and their limitations: Rarefaction of sorted-subset datasets indicated incomplete sequencing despite the large sequencing depth. Higher generation probabilities were observed for clonotypes shared by all four sorted-subset donors than for non-shared clonotypes. Naive subsets generally had larger estimated clonotype richness than memory subsets did. Only blood was sampled, and tissue TCR repertoires likely differ from those in blood. Pairwise subsampling led to the expectation that sequencing depth would affect the degree of clonotype sharing among donors. Because the study included a small number of donors, the genetic and exposure-history diversity represented was limited. When several donors were compared, the shared fraction of clonotypes was roughly 5% for naive CD4, less than 4% for naive CD8, roughly 2.5% for memory CD4, and 0.35% to 0.4% for memory CD8.

TCR CDR3 regions were amplified from genomic DNA by multiplex PCR using the deep immunoSEQ assay. Extracted genomic DNA from each cell subset was spread evenly across all wells of several immunoSEQ 96-well plates, with each plate serving as a replicate. Each replicate PCR for sorted subsets received approximately 220 ng genomic DNA, equal to some 32,000 T cell genomes. Purified libraries were quantified with a Qubit 3.0 fluorometer, sized on a Bioanalyzer 2100, and re-quantified with the KAPA Library Quantification kit. Every immunoSEQ 96-well plate was sequenced on a separate single-read 150-cycle Illumina NextSeq 550 flow cell. The published analysis was carried out like this. Because the immunoSEQ output included only junctional sequences and no quality scores, the filtering could not be the same as the filtering used for full-length reads. To assign V/J genes and CDR3, sequences were annotated using PyIR, a Python wrapper for IgBLAST v1.9, with IMGT germline references. Reads with weak V/J assignments (E-value above 1e-6), missing CDR3, stop codons, out-of-frame junctions, or ambiguous translated residues were removed. A V3J clonotype was defined by an identical inferred V gene, J gene, and CDR3 amino acid sequence. Percentage overlap between repertoires was computed as shared unique clonotypes divided by the size of the smaller repertoire. RTK rarefaction, the Chao1 estimator, and Recon v2.1 estimates of unobserved clonotypes were used to assess repertoire richness. Generation probabilities were computed with OLGA for all TCRbeta clonotypes obtained by the gDNA method from several donors. In its TCRdb copy, this immuneACCESS table keeps in-frame sequences only and misses some clones. Where compared with another copy, unresolved V genes explain less than half of these, and the others have no known cause. The DNA was the basis for D and trimming; V, J and clone size are from that table. This sample has about 990,000 clones in its table, and around 78% of those were observed once. The top ten clones comprise roughly 0.57% of the sample.

The donors were healthy, HIV-negative adults who had no recently reported acute infections or vaccinations. Every donor was a Caucasian adult residing in Nashville, Tennessee, USA. CD4+ T cells were enriched by magnetic negative selection; naive cells were then positively selected on CD45RA, and the negative fraction formed the memory subset. After blood collection by leukapheresis, PBMCs were isolated using Ficoll-Histopaque density gradient centrifugation and then cryopreserved in the vapor phase of liquid nitrogen. Analytical flow cytometry was used to check the purity and quantity of every magnetically sorted T cell population. Genomic DNA was isolated from every sorted fraction and measured by UV absorbance on a Nanodrop 2000c. Sample: memory CD4+ T cells from PBMCs. What the cell subset or site label conveys for this sample: CD45RA-negative fraction. The sequence was collected from a young man in good health. Some clones in this sample may be carry-over from other donors' samples.

The nucleotides are TGTGCCAGCAGCCCTCGGACTAGCGGAAGGGCCAATGAGCAGTTCTTC. Its protein product is CASSPRTSGRANEQFF. The receptor chain draws on TRBV5-4 and TRBJ2-1; TRBD2 aligns with 10 central bases. The junction shows trimming of 4 bases on V and 6 bases on J, and the gene matches do not reach 10 bases of it. The CDR1 and CDR2 encoded by the germline V gene (reference sequence) are SGHNT and YYREEE. The CDR3 contains 16 residues, cysteine and phenylalanine counted. The entry retains the CDR3 DNA only, 48 bases that are in frame from base 1.